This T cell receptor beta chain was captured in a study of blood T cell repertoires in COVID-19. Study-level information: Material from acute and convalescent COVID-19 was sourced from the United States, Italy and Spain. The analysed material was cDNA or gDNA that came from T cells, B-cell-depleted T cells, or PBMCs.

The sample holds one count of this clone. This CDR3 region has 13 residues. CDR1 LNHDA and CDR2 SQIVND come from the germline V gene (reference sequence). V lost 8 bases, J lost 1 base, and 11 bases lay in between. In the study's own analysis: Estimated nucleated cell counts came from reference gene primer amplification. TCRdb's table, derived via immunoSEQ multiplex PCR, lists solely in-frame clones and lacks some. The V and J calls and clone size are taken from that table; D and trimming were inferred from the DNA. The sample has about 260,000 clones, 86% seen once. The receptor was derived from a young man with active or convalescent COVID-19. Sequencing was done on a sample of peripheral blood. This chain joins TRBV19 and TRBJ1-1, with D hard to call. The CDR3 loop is CASRTPGNTEAFF. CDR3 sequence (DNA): TGTGCCAGTCGTACCCCGGGGAACACTGAAGCTTTCTTT.